This section outlines one TCR beta chain sequence together with its context. Its antigen target is currently unknown. Per-base qualities were not stored, and no clone one base away is much larger. Donors formed part of the validation cohort, which comprised over a hundred subjects and was distinct from the first cohort of several hundred subjects. There are 16 amino acids in the CDR3, from cysteine to phenylalanine inclusive. Just CDR3 DNA is preserved here, 48 bases in frame from base 1. CDR1 and CDR2 were assigned from the germline V gene (reference sequence) as MNHEY and SMNVEV. V is cut back by 6 bases and J by 2 bases, with 8 bases in the junction unmatched. The library was produced with the immunoSEQ multiplex PCR assay. The authors processed their data as follows. A statistical classification framework was developed to diagnose cytomegalovirus status using the catalog of TCR beta chain sequences. What TCRdb holds here is the immuneACCESS table cut down to in-frame rearrangements. Part of the clones is not present; checked against another copy, under half of the missing clones reflect an unresolved V gene, and the others are unexplained. The V and J calls and clone size come from that table; D and trimming were worked out from the DNA. The sample table shows around 150,000 clones, and over 85% are seen once. The ten top clones hold 4% to 4.5% of the sample.

The data stem from a study of cytomegalovirus exposure and HLA in healthy donors (dated 2017 in TCRdb). Turning to the overall study: According to a later analysis, one platform produced both the roughly 120 validation repertoires and the 666 repertoires of the first cohort. The study aimed to test whether signatures of past pathogen exposure could be identified by cataloging public T cell receptors. To predict cytomegalovirus infection status, the study combined high-throughput TCR immunosequencing, statistical association of individual TCRs with disease status, and machine learning. A separate validation cohort of roughly 130 different subjects was used in addition to the roughly 620-subject first cohort. Results and caveats for the whole study, not just this receptor: Most TCR sequences were seen in very few donors, while some public TCRs were found in many individuals. In the study, approximately 150 TCR beta chains were listed as associated with cytomegalovirus. The validation cohort had no HLA typing available for a later analysis, so co-occurrence within that cohort was assessed over all 120 or so repertoires. In both the original and validation cohorts, the classifier was reported to diagnose cytomegalovirus status with high specificity and sensitivity. A few of the identified cytomegalovirus-associated TCR beta chains were confirmed in vitro to be specific for cytomegalovirus antigens. The authors suggested that the approach could potentially be generalized to other disease states and immunological phenotypes. Of the cluster scores, 90% to 95% were above 0 in a later analysis, which found that TCRs clustered in the first cohort also tended to co-occur in the 120 validation repertoires.

The sequence came from a man aged 18-30 years in good health and CMV-seropositive. The rearranged chain carries TRBV27 and TRBJ2-1, with 9 central nucleotides matching TRBD2. Input material: PBMCs. CDR3 sequence: CASSSTLAGTYNEQFF. The sequence in DNA is TGTGCCAGCAGCTCTACCCTAGCGGGGACCTACAATGAGCAGTTCTTC.